This TCR beta chain was recovered during a study of CD8 T cells in ankylosing spondylitis. V lost 1 base to trimming and J lost 3 bases; unmatched junction nucleotides: 9. From germline, CDR1 is SGHRS and CDR2 YFSETQ. The CDR3 spans 16 residues. The table lists this clonotype with a few counts. Its specificity is unknown. TCRdb used MiXCR to reprocess the 5' RACE reads, holding one entry per CDR3 protein. The sample carries about 330,000 distinct CDR3 sequences, roughly 8% recorded once. Whole-study findings and limits: Disease-linked clones were found to be CD8+ and relatively rare in peripheral blood. Blood from ankylosing spondylitis patients appeared to carry a characteristic eight-variant TCR beta motif. In synovial fluid and blood from reactive arthritis, some motif variants were previously reported. Enrichment of disease-linked clones was reportedly significant in matched ankylosing spondylitis synovial fluid.

The receptor was isolated from a male donor with ankylosing spondylitis. The chain has TRBV5-1 and TRBJ1-1; the match to TRBD1 covers 7 bases. Sample: blood, either unsorted or a sorted T cell fraction (not recorded which). This CDR3 is CASSLTGDSGYTEAFF. CDR3 DNA sequence: TGCGCCAGCAGCTTGACAGGGGATTCGGGTTACACTGAAGCTTTCTTT.